This TCR beta chain came from a study of vaccination and CD4 T cells after COVID-19. Turning to the study itself: Drawing of post-COVID samples took place a median around 100 days after diagnosis (range 35 to 161). Median time from second vaccine dose to sampling was approximately 69 days (14 to 241). General study findings and limits: Convalescent patients saw a median 86.3% of their reactive clones show up only after vaccination.

The CDR3 length is 13 residues. With 5 bases removed from V and 1 base from J, the gap between germline ends came to 9 bases. CDR1 and CDR2 from the germline V gene are LNHDA and SQIVND (reference sequence). Oncomine TCR Beta short-read sequencing was applied to DNA from cultured CD4+ T cells. TCRdb itself ran the PCR reads through MiXCR, one entry per CDR3 protein. The table records about 20,000 distinct CDR3 sequences, approximately 50% of them present only once. Treatment described: roughly 10-day PBMC culture with coronavirus spike peptide pools or control peptides (ViraFEST assay). Cell culture was performed with about 2 million PBMCs per well in the presence of about 9.1 IU/ml IL-2 and roughly 9.7 ug/ml peptide pools. About this clonotype: The antigen is undetermined.

The origin of this receptor is a human donor who had recovered from COVID-19. The material was CD4+ T cells from blood, cultured in vitro, obtained before SARS-CoV-2 vaccination. The chain combines TRBV19 with TRBJ2-7; perhaps TRBD2 as D (6 bases). CDR3 region: CASSPGVSYEQYF. The CDR3 region has the DNA TGTGCCAGTAGTCCGGGGGTTTCCTACGAGCAGTACTTC.